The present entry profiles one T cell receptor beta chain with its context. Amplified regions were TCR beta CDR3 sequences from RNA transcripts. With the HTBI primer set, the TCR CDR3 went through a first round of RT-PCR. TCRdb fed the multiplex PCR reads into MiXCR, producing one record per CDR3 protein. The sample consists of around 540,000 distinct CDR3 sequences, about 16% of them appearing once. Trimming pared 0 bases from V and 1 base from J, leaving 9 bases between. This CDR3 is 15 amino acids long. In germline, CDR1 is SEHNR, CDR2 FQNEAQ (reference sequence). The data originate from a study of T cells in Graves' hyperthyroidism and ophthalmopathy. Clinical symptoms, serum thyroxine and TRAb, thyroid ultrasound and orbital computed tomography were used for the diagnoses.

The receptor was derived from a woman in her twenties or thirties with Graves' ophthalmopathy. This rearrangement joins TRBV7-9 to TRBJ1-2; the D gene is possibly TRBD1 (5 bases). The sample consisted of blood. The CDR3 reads CASSLAGGYNYGYTF. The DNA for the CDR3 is TGTGCCAGCAGCTTAGCCGGGGGGTATAACTATGGCTACACCTTC.